Sequencing of this TCR beta chain was carried out in a study of blood T cells in healthy people across ages. Study-wide findings and caveats: Across samples, TCR beta diversity tracked strongly with naive T cell percentage. Age brought a roughly linear fall in TCR beta diversity measured per million T cells. Naive CD4+ cell counts and diversity both ran higher in long-lived than in aged donors.

On this clonotype itself: Its cognate antigen is unknown.

Every participating donor contributed roughly 11 milliliters of peripheral blood through a draw. Germline CDR1 reads DFQATT; CDR2 reads SNEGSKA (reference sequence). This CDR3 contains 15 residues. The junction had 11 bases not matched to a gene; V was cut back by 3 bases and J by 8 bases. Through a sample-barcoded 5' primer and a J-beta primer mix, a second PCR was run for roughly 7 to 12 cycles. MiXCR, applied by TCRdb to the 5' RACE reads, yields one record per CDR3 protein. The sample lists 1.5 million to 2 million distinct CDR3 sequences, roughly 52% occurring once. Sample: blood. The sequence was obtained from a woman aged 40 to 49 in good health. V usage is TRBV20-1 and J usage is TRBJ1-4; TRBD1 agrees at 8 bases. Here the CDR3 DNA reads TGCAGTGCTAGGGCGGACAGGGACGACACGGAAAAACTGTTTTTT. It encodes CSARADRDDTEKLFF.